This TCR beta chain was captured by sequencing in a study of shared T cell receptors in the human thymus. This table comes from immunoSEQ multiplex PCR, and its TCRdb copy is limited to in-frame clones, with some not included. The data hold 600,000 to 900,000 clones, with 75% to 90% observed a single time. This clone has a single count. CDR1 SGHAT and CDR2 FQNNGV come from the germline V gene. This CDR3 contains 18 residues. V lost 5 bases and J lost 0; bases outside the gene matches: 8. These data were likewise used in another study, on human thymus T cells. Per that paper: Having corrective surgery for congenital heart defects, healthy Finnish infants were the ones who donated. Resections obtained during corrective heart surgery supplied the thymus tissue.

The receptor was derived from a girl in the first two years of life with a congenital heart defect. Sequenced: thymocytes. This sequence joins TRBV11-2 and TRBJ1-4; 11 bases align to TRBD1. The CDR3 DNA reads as TGTGCCAGCAGCCAAAAGCCGGGACAGGGGGCAACTAATGAAAAACTGTTTTTT. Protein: CASSQKPGQGATNEKLFF.